Included here is one T cell receptor (beta chain) sequence, with context. Its antigen is undetermined. This may stem from a read error, because a much larger clone lies one nucleotide away. The data originate from a study of tumor and adjacent non-tumor tissue in lung cancer. Study overall: The cohort had approximately 12 adenocarcinoma, a couple of squamous cell and 1 small cell patients.

Germline V gene data show CDR1 as MGHRA and CDR2 as YSYEKL. The CDR3 loop spans 13 amino acids. Whole-study results and caveats: Tumor TCR diversity, when higher, was linked to shorter survival.

TCRbeta libraries were built with three rounds of nested PCR, modified from ARM-PCR. One entry per CDR3 protein results from TCRdb running MiXCR on the multiplex PCR reads. The sample has under 95,000 distinct CDR3 sequences, around 71% seen once. No cell sorting was done before RNA was extracted from the tissue. The chain carries TRBV4-1 and TRBJ2-1; D uncertain. Sequencing was carried out using lung tumor tissue. The source is a man between 60 and 70 years old with non-small cell lung cancer. CDR3: CASSQEAYNKQFF. CDR3 nucleotide sequence: TGCGCCAGCAGCCAAGAGGCGTACAATAAGCAGTTCTTC.